This T cell receptor beta chain emerged from a study of shared clonotypes between healthy human individuals. Comments on this clone: The antigen remains undetermined.

Sequencing used immunoSEQ multiplex PCR; TCRdb keeps in-frame clones, though not all of them. The sample holds approximately 320,000 clones, around nine tenths seen once. Trimming took off 5 bases at V and 13 bases at J, with 15 bases between the two ends. CDR1 SGHAT and CDR2 FQNNGV come from the germline V gene. This CDR3 region has 12 residues. Donors comprised only Caucasian adults living in Nashville, Tennessee. In CD8 memory, CD45RO+ cells were put together with CCR7-negative CD45RA+ TemRA cells. Study-wide points: Naive subsets typically showed greater estimated richness than memory subsets.

Sequenced sample: memory CD8+ T cells sorted from blood. Regarding subset: CD45RO+ cells pooled with CCR7-negative TemRA cells. This rearrangement joins TRBV11-2 to TRBJ2-1; D is uncertain. This TCR was sampled from a man in his late teens or twenties in good health. CDR3 in amino acids: CASSQDLKKQFF. The CDR3 nucleotides are TGTGCCAGCAGCCAGGACCTTAAGAAACAGTTCTTC.